This entry describes one T cell receptor beta chain. These data come from a study of blood T cell repertoires in COVID-19. Germline assignment: CDR1 LGHNA and CDR2 YNFKEQ. Unmatched junction bases numbered 0, after V lost 4 bases and J lost 3 bases. CDR3 length: 13 amino acids. Generated by immunoSEQ multiplex PCR, the TCRdb table keeps only in-frame clones and is missing some. This sample has more than 200,000 clones, with around nine tenths found just once. This clonotype was obtained from a man in his thirties or forties in a cohort exposed to, infected with or recovered from COVID-19 (not recorded which). The sequencing sample was made of PBMCs or T cells enriched from blood (not recorded which). The J gene is TRBJ2-7, the V gene TRBV4-2; TRBD2 matches 10 bases. CDR3 sequence (DNA): TGTGCCAGCAGCCCTAGCGGGGGCTACGAGCAGTACTTC. This gives the protein CASSPSGGYEQYF.